This T cell receptor beta chain was profiled in a study of cytomegalovirus exposure and HLA in healthy donors. Profiling relied on immunoSEQ multiplex PCR, and the TCRdb table lists in-frame clones only, not all of them. This sample has roughly 300,000 clones, with approximately 86% found just once. Overall study findings and caveats: Published work reported that the classifier diagnosed cytomegalovirus status with high specificity and sensitivity. In vitro confirmation showed a few CMV-associated chains to be CMV antigen specific.

The length of the CDR3 is 14 residues. V was pared by 5 bases and J by 9 bases, with 9 bases of the junction left unmatched. The germline CDR1 and CDR2 sequences are SGHDN and FVKESK. As regards this clone: Its antigen is unknown.

The rearrangement uses TRBV14 and TRBJ2-1, with 8 nucleotides matching TRBD1. Sample: PBMCs. This TCR derives from a woman between 25 and 40 years old in good health and CMV-seropositive. This chain's CDR3 is CASSSPRGLAEQFF. As DNA, the CDR3 is TGTGCCAGCAGCTCCCCCAGGGGGCTGGCTGAGCAGTTCTTC.